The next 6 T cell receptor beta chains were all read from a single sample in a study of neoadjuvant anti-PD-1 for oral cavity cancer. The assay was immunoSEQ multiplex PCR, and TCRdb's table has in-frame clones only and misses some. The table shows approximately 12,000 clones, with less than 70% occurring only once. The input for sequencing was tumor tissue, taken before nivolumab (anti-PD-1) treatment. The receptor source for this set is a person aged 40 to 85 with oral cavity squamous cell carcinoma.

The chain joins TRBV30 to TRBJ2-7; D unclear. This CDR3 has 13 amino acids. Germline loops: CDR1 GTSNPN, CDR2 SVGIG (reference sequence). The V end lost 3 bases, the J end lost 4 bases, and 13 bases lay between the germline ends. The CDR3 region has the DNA TGTGCCTGGAGGAGCCCTCAATCATACGAGCAGTACTTC. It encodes CAWRSPQSYEQYF.

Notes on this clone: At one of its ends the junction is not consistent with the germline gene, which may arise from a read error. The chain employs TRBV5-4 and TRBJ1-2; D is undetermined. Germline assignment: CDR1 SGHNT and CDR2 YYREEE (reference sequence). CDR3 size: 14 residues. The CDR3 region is CASCWSVPGKTYGF. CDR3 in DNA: TGTGCCAGCTGCTGGTCCGTACCAGGAAAGACCTATGGCTTC.

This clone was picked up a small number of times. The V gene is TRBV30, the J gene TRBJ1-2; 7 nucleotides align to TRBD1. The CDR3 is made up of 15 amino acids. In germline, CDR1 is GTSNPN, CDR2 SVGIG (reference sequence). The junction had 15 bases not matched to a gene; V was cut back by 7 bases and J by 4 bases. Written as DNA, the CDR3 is TGTGCCTCCGACAGGGAACCAAGAAGCGGCTATGGCTACACCTTC. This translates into CASDREPRSGYGYTF.

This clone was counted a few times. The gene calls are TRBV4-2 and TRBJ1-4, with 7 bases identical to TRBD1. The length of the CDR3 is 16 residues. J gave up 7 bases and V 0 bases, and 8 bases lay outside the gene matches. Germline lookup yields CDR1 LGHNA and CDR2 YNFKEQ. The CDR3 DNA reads TGTGCCAGCAGCCAAGAGAGACAGGGCTTGGCTGAAAAACTGTTTTTT. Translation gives CASSQERQGLAEKLFF.

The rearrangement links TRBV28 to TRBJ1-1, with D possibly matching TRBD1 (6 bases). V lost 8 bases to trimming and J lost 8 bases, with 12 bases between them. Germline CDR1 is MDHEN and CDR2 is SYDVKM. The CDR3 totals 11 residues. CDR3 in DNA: TGTGCCAGCCCGGGACAAACGGAAGCTTTCTTT. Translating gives CASPGQTEAFF.

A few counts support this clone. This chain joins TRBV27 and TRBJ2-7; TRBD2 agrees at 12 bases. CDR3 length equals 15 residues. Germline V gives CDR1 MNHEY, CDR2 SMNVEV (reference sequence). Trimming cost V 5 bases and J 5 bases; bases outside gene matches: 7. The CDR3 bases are TGTGCCAGCAGTATCCTAGCGGGAGGGGTAAACGAGCAGTACTTC. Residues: CASSILAGGVNEQYF.